This TCR beta chain is from a study of cytomegalovirus exposure and HLA in healthy donors. Findings of the study overall: The classifier reportedly diagnosed cytomegalovirus status with high specificity and sensitivity.

PCR amplification relied on 60 Vbeta primers (plus 13 Jbeta primers). Sequencing used immunoSEQ multiplex PCR; TCRdb keeps in-frame clones, though not all of them. This table has roughly 250,000 clones, roughly four fifths appearing once. Germline V gene lookup returns CDR1 ENHRY and CDR2 SYGVKD. The CDR3 has 18 amino acids. V gave up 2 bases and J gave up 6 bases; unmatched junction bases: 9. About this clone: Its target is unknown.

The TCR originated in a woman aged 40 to 50 in good health and CMV-seropositive. Source material: PBMCs. The chain joins TRBV10-3 to TRBJ2-3; 15 bases match TRBD2. CDR3 protein: CAISEVGGLAGGRDTQYF. CDR3 DNA sequence: TGTGCCATCAGTGAGGTGGGGGGACTAGCGGGAGGCCGGGATACGCAGTATTTT.